Below are 14 T cell receptor beta chains sequenced from a single sample in a study of regulatory T cells in long-lasting Graves disease. The sample's time point: newly diagnosed GD, antithyroid drugs for less than 3 months. Researchers made the TCR library from RNA that was extracted from PBMCs. For TCR beta, libraries came from iRepertoire HTBI primers and Arm-PCR of CDR3 regions. TCRdb reprocessed the multiplex PCR reads with MiXCR, giving one entry per CDR3 protein. The sample carries around 480,000 distinct CDR3 sequences, about 16% recorded once. These data were likewise used in another study, on T cells in Graves' hyperthyroidism and ophthalmopathy.

Sample: peripheral blood mononuclear cells (PBMCs), taken at new diagnosis, from a patient treated with antithyroid drugs. The source of these receptors is a woman aged 35-65 years with Graves disease.

As for this clonotype: One base separates it from a far larger clone, so it is likely a read error. This rearrangement joins TRBV11-2 to TRBJ2-3, with D perhaps matching TRBD2 (6 bases). In germline, CDR1 is SGHAT, CDR2 FQNNGV. V lost 1 base and J 1 base, leaving 12 bases between the germline ends. CDR3 length equals 16 residues. The CDR3, as DNA: TGTGCCAGCAGCTTAGCGGCGGGACCTTGCACAGATACGCAGTATTTT. This encodes CASSLAAGPCTDTQYF.

The V and J genes are TRBV25-1 and TRBJ2-1, with a weak D call TRBD1 (5 bases). This CDR3 has 16 amino acids. From germline, CDR1 is MGHDK and CDR2 SYGVNS. V lost 2 bases to trimming and J lost 4 bases, with 15 bases between them. The CDR3 loop reads CASSEPDIRAYNEQFF. CDR3 DNA sequence: TGTGCCAGCAGTGAACCGGACATAAGGGCTTACAATGAGCAGTTCTTC.

This clonotype was detected many times. The chain is built from TRBV6-2 or TRBV6-3 and TRBJ1-5; no clear D gene. This CDR3 spans 18 amino acids. Germline V gives CDR1 MNHEY, CDR2 SVGEGT. Trimming stripped 6 bases from V and 3 bases from J, with 24 bases between. CDR3 in amino acids: CASRDVLLSVRLNQPQHF. The CDR3 region has the DNA TGTGCCAGCAGGGATGTTCTTTTGTCAGTTAGGCTCAATCAGCCCCAGCATTTT.

Many counts were recorded for this clonotype. V gene TRBV10-3 combines with J gene TRBJ1-4; perhaps TRBD1 as D (5 bases). Germline V gene lookup returns CDR1 ENHRY and CDR2 SYGVKD. V lost 10 bases to trimming and J lost 7 bases, with 16 bases between them. The CDR3 loop spans 13 amino acids. CDR3: CATWDLNSEKLFF. In DNA form, the CDR3 reads TGTGCCACCTGGGACCTCAATAGTGAAAAACTGTTTTTT.

Many counts were recorded for this clonotype. The rearrangement links TRBV2 to TRBJ1-1, with 9 bases lining up with TRBD1. Germline V CDR1 and CDR2: SNHLY, FYNNEI. With 10 bases clipped from V and 3 bases from J, the junction kept 6 bases outside the gene matches. This CDR3 has 13 residues. The CDR3: CAMGTGRYTEAFF. CDR3 nucleotide sequence: TGTGCCATGGGGACAGGGAGGTACACTGAAGCTTTCTTT. The variable domain in full, with the rest retrieved from reference TRBV2 and TRBJ1-1, is EPEVTQTPSHQVTQMGQEVILRCVPISNHLYFYWYRQILGQKVEFLVSFYNNEISEKSEIFDDQFSVERPDGSNFTLKIRSTKLEDSAMYFCAMGTGRYTEAFFGQGTRLTVV.

This sequence joins TRBV12-3 or TRBV12-4 and TRBJ1-2; D might be TRBD1 (5 bases). CDR3 length: 12 amino acids. V was pared by 8 bases and J by 7 bases, with 14 bases between. The CDR3 sequence: CASSPGVGGYTF. As DNA, the CDR3 is TGTGCCAGCTCTCCGGGGGTGGGTGGCTACACCTTC.

This clonotype has at least ten counts. This chain links TRBV20-1 with TRBJ2-1; the D gene is possibly TRBD2 (6 bases). Trimming cost V 3 bases and J 0 bases, with 15 bases left between them. Germline V CDR1 and CDR2: DFQATT, SNEGSKA (reference sequence). The CDR3 contains 16 residues. The CDR3 sequence is CSARVTSHSSYNEQFF. CDR3 nucleotide sequence: TGCAGTGCTAGGGTTACTAGCCACAGCTCCTACAATGAGCAGTTCTTC.

The rearrangement joins TRBV5-4 to TRBJ1-1, with D maybe TRBD1 (5 bases). V lost 1 base, J lost 5 bases, and 12 bases lay in between. The CDR3 is 14 residues long. The germline CDR1 and CDR2 sequences are SGHNT and YYREEE (reference sequence). The CDR3 region is CASSLPGRETEAFF. The CDR3 DNA reads TGTGCCAGCAGCTTGCCAGGGCGGGAGACTGAAGCTTTCTTT.

In its sample, this clonotype was seen a few times. The rearrangement joins TRBV6-1 to TRBJ2-7, with D unclear. This CDR3 spans 15 amino acids. Germline CDR1 reads MNHNS; CDR2 reads SASEGT. V shed 7 bases and J shed 0 bases, with 16 bases lying between them. CDR3 region: CASIGTTATSYEQYF. The DNA for the CDR3 is TGTGCCAGCATAGGAACGACGGCAACCTCCTACGAGCAGTACTTC.

This clonotype was found many times. The chain uses TRBV30 and TRBJ2-7; TRBD1 agrees at 7 bases. The CDR3 extends over 12 amino acids. Germline CDR1 and CDR2: GTSNPN and SVGIG (reference sequence). V dropped 3 bases and J dropped 6; count of bases not matched to a gene: 5. Here the CDR3 reads CAWSQTGSEQYF. Written as DNA, the CDR3 is TGTGCCTGGAGCCAGACAGGGTCCGAGCAGTACTTC. The entire variable domain, with the rest obtained from reference TRBV30 and TRBJ2-7, is as follows: SQTIHQWPATLVQPVGSPLSLECTVEGTSNPNLYWYRQAAGRGLQLLFYSVGIGQISSEVPQNLSASRPQDRQFILSSKKLLLSDSGFYLCAWSQTGSEQYFGPGTRLTVT.

There are a few counts of this clonotype. V and J are TRBV24-1 and TRBJ1-2; a possible D gene is TRBD1 (5 bases). V lost 12 bases and J lost 8, with 21 bases in between. CDR3 size: 13 residues. The germline CDR1 and CDR2 sequences are KGHDR and SFDVKD. As DNA, the CDR3 is TGTGCCGCCTCCGCGGGACCGTCCGAAGGCTACACCTTC. Its translation is CAASAGPSEGYTF.

This clonotype occurred a few times. V is TRBV3-1 and J is TRBJ1-2; D remains ambiguous. The CDR3 covers 15 residues. With 1 base removed from V and 3 bases from J, the gap between germline ends came to 12 bases. Looked up from germline, CDR1 is LGHDT and CDR2 is YNNKEL (reference sequence). CDR3 coding DNA: TGTGCCAGCAGCCAAGGTTATAAGGGTGACTATGGCTACACCTTC. It translates to CASSQGYKGDYGYTF.

This clonotype was picked up a small number of times. The chain is built from TRBV7-2 and TRBJ1-2; D unclear. The CDR3 has 14 residues. Deletions cut 1 base from V and 4 bases from J, with 10 bases between. Germline CDR1 reads SGHTA; CDR2 reads FQGNSA. CDR3 sequence reads: CASSLGQVSYGYTF. The DNA of the CDR3 is TGTGCCAGCAGCTTAGGGCAGGTTAGCTATGGCTACACCTTC.

As for this clonotype: A much larger clonotype is one base distant, so this may be a read error. CDR3 sequence: CASSRVPDRKSF. For the CDR3, the DNA is TGTGCCAGCAGCCGAGTACCCGACAGAAAGAGCTTC. The chain joins TRBV3-1 to TRBJ1-2; the D gene is possibly TRBD1 (5 bases). Per the germline V gene, CDR1 is LGHDT and CDR2 is YNNKEL (reference sequence). The CDR3 extends over 12 amino acids.